These 22 T cell receptor beta chains were sequenced from one sample in a study of OX40 agonist ivuxolimab in advanced cancers. Some clones are missing from TCRdb's copy, which holds only in-frame ones; the method was immunoSEQ multiplex PCR. Of roughly 42,000 clones listed, over 80% are singletons. The sequences come from CD4+ or CD8+ T cells sorted from blood, collected in a trial of the OX40 agonist ivuxolimab. All receptors derive from an adult with an advanced solid tumor such as melanoma, head and neck, liver or kidney cancer.

This chain joins TRBV27 and TRBJ1-1, with D tentatively TRBD1 (6 bases). This CDR3 comprises 14 residues. CDR1 MNHEY and CDR2 SMNVEV come from the germline V gene (reference sequence). Trimming took off 7 bases at V and 1 base at J, with 13 bases between the two ends. CDR3 DNA sequence: TGTGCCAGCACCTTGGGGGGGGCGAACACTGAAGCTTTCTTT. Translating gives CASTLGGANTEAFF.

The rearrangement links TRBV19 to TRBJ2-7; 9 nucleotides agree with TRBD2. Germline V CDR1 and CDR2: LNHDA, SQIVND (reference sequence). V shed 5 bases and J 5 bases; nucleotides not matched to a gene: 13. This CDR3 has 16 amino acids. The CDR3 loop is CASSLTLAGVSHEQYF. CDR3 nucleotide sequence: TGTGCCAGTAGTCTTACTTTAGCGGGAGTGTCGCACGAGCAGTACTTC.

The V and J genes are TRBV30 and TRBJ1-3; D may be TRBD1 (6 bases). The length of the CDR3 is 15 residues. V was cut by 3 bases and J by 5 bases, with 17 bases left in between. Germline CDR1 and CDR2: GTSNPN and SVGIG (reference sequence). Here the CDR3 DNA reads TGTGCCTGGAGGACTTCGGGGGGCGAGAGAAACACCATATATTTT. This codes for CAWRTSGGERNTIYF.

The chain recombines TRBV28 with TRBJ2-7; no clear D. With 6 bases removed from V and 5 bases from J, the gap between germline ends came to 17 bases. The CDR3 has 14 amino acids. The V gene's germline CDR1 is MDHEN and CDR2 SYDVKM. The DNA of the CDR3 is TGTGCCAGCAGCCCTTCAGAGGCTTTGGACGAGCAGTACTTC. This codes for CASSPSEALDEQYF.

The chain couples TRBV4-1 to TRBJ2-7, with 10 bases lining up with TRBD2. The CDR3 is 14 residues long. Losses at the gene ends were 3 bases for V and 4 bases for J; bases not matched to a gene: 3. Per the germline V gene, CDR1 is MGHRA and CDR2 is YSYEKL. CDR3 region: CASSQVSGGYEQYF. The DNA for the CDR3 is TGCGCCAGCAGCCAGGTTAGCGGGGGGTACGAGCAGTACTTC.

This clone was recorded a few times. The chain employs TRBV6-1 and TRBJ2-2; tentatively, D is TRBD1 (6 bases). This CDR3 spans 15 amino acids. Germline-derived CDR1 and CDR2 are MNHNS and SASEGT. V shed 0 bases and J shed 4 bases, with 9 bases lying between them. CDR3 nucleotides: TGTGCCAGCAGTGAAGCTGGGGGCGGCACCGGGGAGCTGTTTTTT. This codes for CASSEAGGGTGELFF.

The chain employs TRBV15 and TRBJ2-5; D might be TRBD1 (6 bases). Germline V gene data show CDR1 as LNHNV and CDR2 as YYDKDF (reference sequence). This CDR3 is built from 15 residues. Trimming removed 0 bases from V and 6 bases from J, with 14 bases in between. Here the CDR3 DNA reads TGTGCCACCAGCAGAGACCGTGCTCAGGGGAAGACCCAGTACTTC. The encoded protein is CATSRDRAQGKTQYF. The full variable domain, its missing parts supplied by reference TRBV15 and TRBJ2-5, is DAMVIQNPRYQVTQFGKPVTLSCSQTLNHNVMYWYQQKSSQAPKLLFHYYDKDFNNEADTPDNFQSRRPNTSFCFLDIRSPGLGDTAMYLCATSRDRAQGKTQYFGPGTRLLVL.

The chain uses TRBV4-1 and TRBJ2-7; no clear D. Trimming removed 4 bases from V and 0 bases from J, with 19 bases in between. CDR1 MGHRA and CDR2 YSYEKL come from the germline V gene. The CDR3 extends over 17 amino acids. CDR3 amino acids: CASSLLLSVQSSYEQYF. CDR3 DNA sequence: TGCGCCAGCAGCCTTCTTCTTAGTGTTCAGAGCTCCTACGAGCAGTACTTC.

The chain couples TRBV7-2 to TRBJ2-7; TRBD1 aligns across 7 bases. The CDR3 spans 13 residues. Trimming at V came to 5 bases and at J to 5 bases, leaving 6 bases not matched to a gene. Germline V lookup: CDR1 SGHTA, CDR2 FQGNSA. CDR3 bases: TGTGCCAGCAGCGCGGACAGGCGGCACGAGCAGTACTTC. Protein: CASSADRRHEQYF. The whole variable domain, filled in from reference TRBV7-2 and TRBJ2-7, reads GAGVSQSPSNKVTEKGKDVELRCDPISGHTALYWYRQSLGQGLEFLIYFQGNSAPDKSGLPSDRFSAERTGGSVSTLTIQRTQQEDSAVYLCASSADRRHEQYFGPGTRLTVT.

The gene calls are TRBV7-9 and TRBJ2-3, with a tentative D call TRBD1 (5 bases). Deletions cut 5 bases from V and 6 bases from J, with 18 bases between. The CDR3 spans 15 residues. In germline, CDR1 is SEHNR, CDR2 FQNEAQ (reference sequence). The CDR3: CASSLVVGPLDTQYF. In nucleotides, the CDR3 is TGTGCCAGCAGCCTGGTGGTGGGGCCATTGGATACGCAGTATTTT.

The rearrangement joins TRBV29-1 to TRBJ1-1; D might be TRBD1 (5 bases). This CDR3 comprises 12 residues. The V end lost 5 bases, the J end lost 3 bases, and 10 bases lay between the germline ends. Germline CDR1 is SQVTM and CDR2 is ANQGSEA. CDR3 residues: CSVRGPYTEAFF. The CDR3 coding sequence is TGCAGCGTTAGGGGACCTTACACTGAAGCTTTCTTT. Drawing the rest from reference TRBV29-1 and TRBJ1-1, the complete variable domain is SAVISQKPSRDICQRGTSLTIQCQVDSQVTMMFWYRQQPGQSLTLIATANQGSEATYESGFVIDKFPISRPNLTFSTLTVSNMSPEDSSIYLCSVRGPYTEAFFGQGTRLTVV.

The rearrangement joins TRBV4-1 to TRBJ2-1; 12 bases are a match to TRBD2. Trimming cost V 4 bases and J 15 bases; bases outside gene matches: 13. CDR1 and CDR2 from the germline V gene are MGHRA and YSYEKL. The CDR3 extends over 15 amino acids. CDR3 residues: CASSRISGLAGAPFF. In nucleotides, the CDR3 is TGCGCCAGCAGCCGGATTTCGGGACTAGCGGGCGCACCGTTCTTC.

The chain is built from TRBV7-6 and TRBJ2-7, with 7 bases aligning to TRBD1. Germline values: CDR1 SGHVS, CDR2 FNYEAQ. The V segment lost 2 bases and the J segment 0 bases; nucleotides outside the gene matches: 7. This CDR3 has 16 residues. CDR3 sequence reads: CASSLRLTGSSYEQYF. The CDR3 bases are TGTGCCAGCAGCTTACGACTGACAGGGAGCTCCTACGAGCAGTACTTC.

The chain uses TRBV6-5 and TRBJ2-7; D unresolved. This CDR3 spans 14 amino acids. In germline, CDR1 is MNHEY, CDR2 SVGAGI. Deletions cut 3 bases from V and 0 bases from J, with 9 bases between. The CDR3 bases are TGTGCCAGCAGTTATAGGCATTCCTCCTACGAGCAGTACTTC. Amino acid sequence: CASSYRHSSYEQYF.

The chain uses TRBV27 and TRBJ2-1; 7 bases align to TRBD2. This CDR3 comprises 16 residues. J gave up 0 bases and V 7 bases, and 9 bases lay outside the gene matches. Looked up from germline, CDR1 is MNHEY and CDR2 is SMNVEV (reference sequence). The CDR3 DNA sequence: TGTGCCAGCACCCACGACGGGGGGAGCTCCTACAATGAGCAGTTCTTC. This codes for CASTHDGGSSYNEQFF.

The chain joins TRBV7-8 to TRBJ2-7; D is possibly TRBD1 or TRBD2 (5 bases each). The CDR3 totals 14 residues. Germline CDR1 reads SGHVS; CDR2 reads FQNEAQ. V was cut by 5 bases and J by 3 bases, with 14 bases left in between. The chain's CDR3 is CASSAGRDGYEQYF. The CDR3 coding sequence is TGTGCCAGCAGCGCAGGAAGGGACGGCTACGAGCAGTACTTC.

This clone occurred once. This CDR3 reads CASHSMGLEVDEQYF. The CDR3 DNA reads as TGTGCCAGCCATTCCATGGGGCTAGAGGTAGACGAGCAGTACTTC. V is TRBV6-5 and J is TRBJ2-7; a weak D match, TRBD1 (5 bases). Germline V gene lookup returns CDR1 MNHEY and CDR2 SVGAGI. Trimming pared 8 bases from V and 5 bases from J, leaving 22 bases between. The CDR3 runs 15 residues.

J is TRBJ2-1 and V is TRBV5-6, with 12 bases that match TRBD2. Unmatched junction bases numbered 1, after V lost 4 bases and J lost 2 bases. The CDR3 has 15 amino acids. Per the germline V gene, CDR1 is SGHDT and CDR2 is YYEEEE. This CDR3 reads CASSPSGGAYNEQFF. In DNA, the CDR3 is TGTGCCAGCAGCCCTAGCGGGGGGGCCTACAATGAGCAGTTCTTC.

The chain has TRBV5-5 and TRBJ2-1; weak D call: TRBD2 (5 bases). The CDR3 length is 15 residues. Looked up from germline, CDR1 is SGHKS and CDR2 is YYEKEE (reference sequence). V lost 1 base and J lost 3, with 11 bases in between. CDR3 DNA: TGTGCCAGCAGCTTGTTGGGAGCCCGCTACAATGAGCAGTTCTTC. Translation: CASSLLGARYNEQFF.

The rearrangement joins TRBV9 to TRBJ2-1; D gene uncertain. Per the germline V gene, CDR1 is SGDLS and CDR2 is YYNGEE. The CDR3 spans 17 residues. Trimming cost V 0 bases and J 0 bases, with 13 bases left between them. In DNA form, the CDR3 reads TGTGCCAGCAGCGTAGCCGGCCTTCCCAGCTCCTACAATGAGCAGTTCTTC. Protein: CASSVAGLPSSYNEQFF. The entire variable domain, with the rest obtained from reference TRBV9 and TRBJ2-1, is as follows: DSGVTQTPKHLITATGQRVTLRCSPRSGDLSVYWYQQSLDQGLQFLIQYYNGEERAKGNILERFSAQQFPDLHSELNLSSLELGDSALYFCASSVAGLPSSYNEQFFGPGTRLTVL.

V and J are TRBV4-1 and TRBJ2-7; TRBD2 is a possible D gene (6 bases). Between the trimmed V and J ends, which lost 0 bases and 4 bases, there was a span of 7 bases. CDR3 size: 13 residues. Germline V gene data show CDR1 as MGHRA and CDR2 as YSYEKL. This chain's CDR3 is CASSQEGGYEQYF. The CDR3 nucleotides read TGCGCCAGCAGCCAAGAGGGGGGATACGAGCAGTACTTC.

V usage is TRBV29-1 and J usage is TRBJ2-7; no reliable D call. In germline, CDR1 is SQVTM, CDR2 ANQGSEA. The CDR3 is 11 residues long. Trimming pared 6 bases from V and 4 bases from J, leaving 10 bases between. CDR3: CSVKKRYEQYF. The DNA for the CDR3 is TGCAGCGTCAAAAAGAGATACGAGCAGTACTTC.